This TCR beta chain was obtained from a study of blood T cell repertoires in COVID-19. The CDR3 consists of 14 residues. The V end lost 7 bases, the J end lost 3 bases, and 15 bases lay between the germline ends. Germline loops: CDR1 SQVTM, CDR2 ANQGSEA. Authors' analysis steps: Counts of nucleated cells, estimated from reference gene primer amplification, were obtained. Repertoires were generated with immunoSEQ multiplex PCR, while TCRdb's copy carries only in-frame clones and drops some. The V and J calls and clone size were taken over from that table, and D and trimming were inferred from the DNA. The repertoire holds some 150,000 clones, approximately 84% seen once, with about two fifths in the top ten.

The rearrangement joins TRBV29-1 to TRBJ2-2, with D possibly being TRBD1 (6 bases). The sequence was obtained from a human donor in a cohort sampled during active COVID-19. The sequenced sample was peripheral blood. The CDR3 bases are TGCAGCGCTGTACAGGGACCGGACACCGGGGAGCTGTTTTTT. Translated, it gives CSAVQGPDTGELFF.